This T cell receptor beta chain was sequenced in a study of CD8 T cells in ankylosing spondylitis. Study results and limitations: Typical of ankylosing spondylitis blood, it appeared, was a TCR beta motif of fewer than 10 highly homologous variants.

A note on this clonotype: Its target is not known.

V was shortened by 1 base and J by 1 base, with 10 bases between the two germline ends. Germline CDR1 is LGHNA and CDR2 is YSLEER. The CDR3 extends over 16 amino acids. Generation of TCR beta libraries employed quantitative 5'-RACE incorporating molecular barcodes. In TCRdb, the 5' RACE reads were re-called with MiXCR into one record per CDR3 protein. The table lists 800,000 to 900,000 distinct CDR3 sequences, about 12% of them singletons. The gene calls are TRBV4-3 and TRBJ2-2; D is uncertain. This clonotype was obtained from a male donor with ankylosing spondylitis. Sequences were obtained from blood, either unsorted or a sorted T cell fraction (not recorded which). The DNA of the CDR3 is TGCGCCAGCAGCCAAGTTGCCAGACTGAACACCGGGGAGCTGTTTTTT. As protein: CASSQVARLNTGELFF.